This T cell receptor (beta chain) derives from a study of cytomegalovirus exposure and HLA in healthy donors. Germline CDR1 SGHAT, CDR2 FQNNGV. The V segment lost 7 bases and the J segment 3 bases; nucleotides outside the gene matches: 6. The CDR3 is 14 residues long. Primers: 60 Vbeta forward and 13 Jbeta reverse. The table came from immunoSEQ multiplex PCR; TCRdb's copy has only in-frame clones and leaves some out. In the table there are 180,000 or so clones, around 76% of which are singletons. This clone was recorded once. Input material: PBMCs. The chain joins TRBV11-2 to TRBJ2-1; the match to TRBD2 covers 7 bases. The receptor comes from a woman aged 25 to 45 in good health and CMV-seropositive. As DNA, the CDR3 is TGTGCCAGCACGCCCGGGGGGAACTACAATGAGCAGTTCTTC. Translated, it gives CASTPGGNYNEQFF. Together with reference TRBV11-2 and TRBJ2-1, the CDR3 gives the full variable domain: EAGVAQSPRYKIIEKRQSVAFWCNPISGHATLYWYQQILGQGPKLLIQFQNNGVVDDSQLPKDRFSAERLKGVDSTLKIQPAKLEDSAVYLCASTPGGNYNEQFFGPGTRLTVL.